Shown below are 18 T cell receptor beta chains from a single sample sequenced in a study of blood T cell repertoires in COVID-19. Repertoires were generated with immunoSEQ multiplex PCR, while TCRdb's copy carries only in-frame clones and drops some. The sample contains roughly 340,000 clones, roughly nine tenths of which appear only once. The sequencing sample was made of PBMCs or T cells enriched from blood (not recorded which). All receptors derive from a man between 18 and 35 years old who had recovered from COVID-19.

This clone was recorded only once. This sequence joins TRBV28 and TRBJ1-2, with TRBD1 identical over 8 bases. V lost 2 bases to trimming and J lost 8 bases; unmatched junction nucleotides: 10. The V gene's germline CDR1 is MDHEN and CDR2 SYDVKM. This CDR3 comprises 15 residues. The chain's CDR3 is CASSLLPGQGDGYTF. The DNA for the CDR3 is TGTGCCAGCAGTTTACTGCCCGGACAGGGTGACGGCTACACCTTC.

The chain is built from TRBV5-1 and TRBJ2-2; D remains unclear. This CDR3 contains 16 residues. V lost 4 bases and J lost 6, with 19 bases in between. CDR1 and CDR2 (germline): SGHRS, YFSETQ. CDR3 protein: CASSLHEARGPGELFF. The DNA for the CDR3 is TGCGCCAGCAGCCTACATGAAGCGAGAGGCCCCGGGGAGCTGTTTTTT.

The gene calls are TRBV6-5 and TRBJ1-1; weak D call: TRBD1 (6 bases). The germline V gene encodes CDR1 MNHEY and CDR2 SVGAGI. Trimming left V 8 bases short and J 1 base short, with 11 bases between. This CDR3 comprises 13 residues. The DNA of the CDR3 is TGTGCCAGCTTGGAGACAGGGAACACTGAAGCTTTCTTT. It specifies CASLETGNTEAFF.

The rearrangement links TRBV7-2 to TRBJ1-3; 11 bases match TRBD1. Trimming removed 5 bases from V and 4 bases from J; junction bases left unmatched: 7. CDR3 size: 16 residues. Germline V gene lookup returns CDR1 SGHTA and CDR2 FQGNSA. This CDR3 reads CASSPGQGAGGNTIYF. DNA of the CDR3: TGTGCCAGCAGCCCAGGACAGGGGGCAGGGGGAAACACCATATATTTT.

This chain joins TRBV19 and TRBJ1-5; D possibly corresponds to TRBD1 (6 bases). V gave up 3 bases and J gave up 2 bases, with 11 bases separating them. Germline CDR1 reads LNHDA; CDR2 reads SQIVND (reference sequence). The CDR3 extends over 15 amino acids. Here the CDR3 DNA reads TGTGCCAGTAGTATCTGGGGGCGCGGCAATCAGCCCCAGCATTTT. It encodes CASSIWGRGNQPQHF.

The sample holds one count of this clone. The rearrangement links TRBV27 to TRBJ1-2, with TRBD1 matching over 12 bases. V shed 5 bases, J shed 7 bases, and the junction held 8 bases outside the gene matches. The CDR3 covers 15 residues. Germline V lookup: CDR1 MNHEY, CDR2 SMNVEV (reference sequence). The CDR3 DNA sequence: TGTGCCAGCAGTCCCGGGACAGGGGGCGTAAGTGGCTACACCTTC. This sequence encodes CASSPGTGGVSGYTF.

This sequence joins TRBV4-1 and TRBJ2-3; possible D gene TRBD1, 6 bases. Germline V CDR1 and CDR2: MGHRA, YSYEKL. V was pared by 2 bases and J by 5 bases, with 8 bases between. The CDR3 runs 13 residues. The CDR3 loop reads CASSQPRGDTQYF. DNA for the CDR3: TGCGCCAGCAGCCAACCCAGGGGAGATACGCAGTATTTT.

The rearrangement links TRBV19 to TRBJ1-4, with no clear D. V shed 6 bases and J shed 0 bases, with 11 bases lying between them. Germline CDR1 reads LNHDA; CDR2 reads SQIVND (reference sequence). This CDR3 is built from 15 residues. In DNA form, the CDR3 reads TGTGCCAGTAGCTCGGCCCGGGCAACTAATGAAAAACTGTTTTTT. It translates to CASSSARATNEKLFF.

This sequence joins TRBV11-2 and TRBJ2-2, with D possibly being TRBD2 (7 bases). This CDR3 contains 16 residues. The V and J ends lost 7 bases and 3 bases respectively, with 18 bases between them. Germline assignment: CDR1 SGHAT and CDR2 FQNNGV. Here the CDR3 DNA reads TGTGCCAGCACCTCCGGGGAGGGGGGGTACACCGGGGAGCTGTTTTTT. This encodes CASTSGEGGYTGELFF.

The V and J genes are TRBV7-2 and TRBJ1-1; D not resolved. The CDR3 extends over 15 amino acids. The germline gives CDR1 SGHTA, CDR2 FQGNSA. Between the trimmed V and J ends, which lost 1 base and 1 base, there was a span of 10 bases. In DNA form, the CDR3 reads TGTGCCAGCAGCTTAGGGCCCCCAGGGAACACTGAAGCTTTCTTT. Translation: CASSLGPPGNTEAFF.

V is TRBV27 and J is TRBJ2-7; 7 bases agree with TRBD1. This CDR3 has 14 residues. The germline V gene has CDR1 MNHEY and CDR2 SMNVEV (reference sequence). With V trimmed by 0 bases and J by 5 bases, 4 bases remained unmatched. The CDR3 DNA sequence: TGTGCCAGCAGTTTATCCAGGGGGTCCCACGAGCAGTACTTC. This codes for CASSLSRGSHEQYF.

This chain uses TRBV7-2 with TRBJ1-5, with TRBD1 as a possible D gene (6 bases). V dropped 5 bases and J dropped 0 bases, with 20 bases sitting between them. Germline V gives CDR1 SGHTA, CDR2 FQGNSA. This CDR3 spans 18 amino acids. The CDR3 coding sequence is TGTGCCAGCAGCCTCAGGGGTCACGGCCCCTATAGCAATCAGCCCCAGCATTTT. This translates into CASSLRGHGPYSNQPQHF.

The chain employs TRBV3-1 (or the pseudogene TRBV3-2) and TRBJ2-3; 8 bases are a match to TRBD2. CDR3 length equals 16 residues. Germline CDR1 is LGHDT and CDR2 is YNNKEL (reference sequence). J lost 1 base, V lost 4 bases, and 7 bases had no gene match. The CDR3 nucleotides read TGTGCCAGCAGCCCCGGGGTGCGGGGGGGCACAGATACGCAGTATTTT. Translated: CASSPGVRGGTDTQYF.

V gene TRBV10-3 combines with J gene TRBJ1-5, with 7 bases matching TRBD1. Germline CDR1 and CDR2: ENHRY and SYGVKD. V lost 2 bases, J lost 4 bases, and 5 bases stayed unmatched. The CDR3 extends over 15 amino acids. In nucleotides, the CDR3 is TGTGCCATCAGTGAGAACAGGGGAAGAAATCAGCCCCAGCATTTT. Translating gives CAISENRGRNQPQHF.

The chain carries TRBV5-1 and TRBJ2-3; D remains ambiguous. The ends were cut back, 3 bases at V and 7 bases at J, with 9 bases in the middle. Germline loops: CDR1 SGHRS, CDR2 YFSETQ. This CDR3 is 12 amino acids long. The CDR3 protein is CASSSTQYTQYF. Written as DNA, the CDR3 is TGCGCCAGCAGCTCCACGCAGTATACGCAGTATTTT.

The rearrangement links TRBV19 to TRBJ1-3, with D unresolved. Between the trimmed V and J ends, which lost 2 bases and 0 bases, there was a span of 14 bases. Germline-derived CDR1 and CDR2 are LNHDA and SQIVND (reference sequence). There are 17 residues in the CDR3. CDR3 loop: CASSINRPTFSGNTIYF. The CDR3, as DNA: TGTGCCAGTAGTATAAACAGACCAACTTTCTCTGGAAACACCATATATTTT.

This clone came up a few times. This chain uses TRBV3-1 (or the pseudogene TRBV3-2) with TRBJ1-2; D not resolved. Between the trimmed V and J ends, which lost 1 base and 10 bases, there was a span of 13 bases. The CDR3 length is 13 residues. Germline values: CDR1 LGHDT, CDR2 YNNKEL (reference sequence). Here the CDR3 reads CASSQGSPEVYTF. Here the CDR3 DNA reads TGTGCCAGCAGCCAAGGGTCCCCAGAAGTCTACACCTTC.

V gene TRBV28 combines with J gene TRBJ2-2; 10 nucleotides align to TRBD2. The ends lost 3 bases at V and 5 bases at J; junction bases unmatched: 3. Looked up from germline, CDR1 is MDHEN and CDR2 is SYDVKM. This CDR3 spans 15 amino acids. CDR3 DNA sequence: TGTGCCAGCAGTTTTACTAGCGGGATGACCGGGGAGCTGTTTTTT. Translated: CASSFTSGMTGELFF.